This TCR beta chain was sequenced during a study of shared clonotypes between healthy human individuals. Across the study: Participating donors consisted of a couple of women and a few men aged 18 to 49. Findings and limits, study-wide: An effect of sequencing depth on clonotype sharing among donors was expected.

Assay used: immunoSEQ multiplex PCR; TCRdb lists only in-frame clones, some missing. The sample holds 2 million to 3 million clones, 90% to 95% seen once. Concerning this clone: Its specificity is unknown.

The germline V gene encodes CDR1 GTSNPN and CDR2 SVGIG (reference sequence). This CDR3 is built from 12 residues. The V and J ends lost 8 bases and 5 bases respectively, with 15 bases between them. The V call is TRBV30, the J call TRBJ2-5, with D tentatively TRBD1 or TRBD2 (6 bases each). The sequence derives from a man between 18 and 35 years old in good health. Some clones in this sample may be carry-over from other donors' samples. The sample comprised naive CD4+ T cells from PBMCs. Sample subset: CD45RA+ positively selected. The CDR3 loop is CASSGDSETQYF. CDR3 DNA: TGTGCCAGTTCAGGGGACTCGGAGACCCAGTACTTC.